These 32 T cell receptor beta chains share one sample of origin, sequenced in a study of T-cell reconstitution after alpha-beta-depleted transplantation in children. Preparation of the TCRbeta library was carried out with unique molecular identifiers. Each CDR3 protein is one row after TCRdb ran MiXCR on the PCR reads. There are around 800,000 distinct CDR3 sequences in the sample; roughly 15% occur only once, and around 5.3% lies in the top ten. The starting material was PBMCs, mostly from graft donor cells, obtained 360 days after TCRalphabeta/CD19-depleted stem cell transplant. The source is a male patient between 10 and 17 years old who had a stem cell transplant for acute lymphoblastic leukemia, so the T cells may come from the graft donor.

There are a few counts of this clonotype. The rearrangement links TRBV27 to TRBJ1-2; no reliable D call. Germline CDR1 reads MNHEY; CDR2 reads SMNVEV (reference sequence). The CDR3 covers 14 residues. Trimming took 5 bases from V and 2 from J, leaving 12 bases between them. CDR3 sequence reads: CASSPVGPNYGYTF. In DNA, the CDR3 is TGTGCCAGCAGTCCCGTCGGACCGAACTATGGCTACACCTTC.

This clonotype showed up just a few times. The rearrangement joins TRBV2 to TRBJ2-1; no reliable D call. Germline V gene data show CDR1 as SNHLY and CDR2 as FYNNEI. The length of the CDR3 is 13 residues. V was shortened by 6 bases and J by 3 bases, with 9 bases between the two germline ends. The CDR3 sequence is CASSPFGYNEQFF. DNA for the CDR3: TGTGCCAGCAGCCCCTTTGGCTACAATGAGCAGTTCTTC.

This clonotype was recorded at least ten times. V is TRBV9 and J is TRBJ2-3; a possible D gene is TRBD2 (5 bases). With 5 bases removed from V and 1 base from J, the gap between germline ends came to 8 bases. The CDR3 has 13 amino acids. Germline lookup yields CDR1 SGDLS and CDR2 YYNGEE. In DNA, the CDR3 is TGTGCCAGCAGTGTCGGGGGCACAGATACGCAGTATTTT. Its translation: CASSVGGTDTQYF.

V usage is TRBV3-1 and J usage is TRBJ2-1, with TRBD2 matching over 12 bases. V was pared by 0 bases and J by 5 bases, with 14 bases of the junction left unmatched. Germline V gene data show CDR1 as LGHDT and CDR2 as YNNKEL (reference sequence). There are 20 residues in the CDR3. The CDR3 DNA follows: TGTGCCAGCAGCCAAGACCGACGAACCGCGACTAGCGGGAGAAACAATGAGCAGTTCTTC. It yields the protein CASSQDRRTATSGRNNEQFF.

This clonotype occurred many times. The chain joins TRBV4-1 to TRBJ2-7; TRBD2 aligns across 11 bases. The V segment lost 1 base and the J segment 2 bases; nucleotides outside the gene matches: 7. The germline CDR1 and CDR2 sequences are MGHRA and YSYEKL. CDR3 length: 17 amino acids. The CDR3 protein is CASSQGSGLAETYEQYF. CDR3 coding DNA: TGCGCCAGCAGCCAAGGTTCGGGACTAGCGGAAACCTACGAGCAGTACTTC.

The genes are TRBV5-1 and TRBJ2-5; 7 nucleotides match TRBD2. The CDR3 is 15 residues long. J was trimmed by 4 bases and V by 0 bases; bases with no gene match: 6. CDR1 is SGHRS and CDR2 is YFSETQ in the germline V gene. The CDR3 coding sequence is TGCGCCAGCAGCTTGGCGGTTGGCGGGGGAGAGACCCAGTACTTC. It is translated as CASSLAVGGGETQYF.

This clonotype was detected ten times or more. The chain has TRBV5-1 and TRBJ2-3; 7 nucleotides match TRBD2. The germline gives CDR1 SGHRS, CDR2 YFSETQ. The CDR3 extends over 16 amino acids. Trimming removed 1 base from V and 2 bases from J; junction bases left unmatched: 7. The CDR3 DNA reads TGCGCCAGCAGCTTGAAACGAGCGGGGCCCACAGATACGCAGTATTTT. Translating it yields CASSLKRAGPTDTQYF.

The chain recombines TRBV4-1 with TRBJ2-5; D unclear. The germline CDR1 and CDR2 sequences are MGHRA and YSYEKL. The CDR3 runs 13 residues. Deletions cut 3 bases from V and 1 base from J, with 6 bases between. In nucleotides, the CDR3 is TGCGCCAGCAGCCACAGGATCCAAGAGACCCAGTACTTC. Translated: CASSHRIQETQYF.

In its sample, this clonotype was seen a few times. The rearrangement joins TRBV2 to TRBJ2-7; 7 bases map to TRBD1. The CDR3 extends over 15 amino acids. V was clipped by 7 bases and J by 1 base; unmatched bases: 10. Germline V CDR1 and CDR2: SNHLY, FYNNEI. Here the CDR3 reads CASTDPGQKSYEQYF. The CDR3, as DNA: TGTGCCAGCACTGATCCGGGACAGAAGTCCTACGAGCAGTACTTC.

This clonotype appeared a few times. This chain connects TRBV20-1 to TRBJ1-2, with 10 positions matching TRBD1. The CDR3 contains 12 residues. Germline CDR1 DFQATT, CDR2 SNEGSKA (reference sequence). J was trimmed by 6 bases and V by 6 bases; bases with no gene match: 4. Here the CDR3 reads CSAGQGMDGYTF. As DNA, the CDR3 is TGCAGTGCGGGACAGGGGATGGATGGCTACACCTTC.

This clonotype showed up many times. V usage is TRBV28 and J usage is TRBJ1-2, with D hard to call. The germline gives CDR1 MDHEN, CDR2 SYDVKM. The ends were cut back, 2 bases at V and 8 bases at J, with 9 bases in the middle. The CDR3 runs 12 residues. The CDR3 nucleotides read TGTGCCAGCAGTTTAGGGCGTGGGGGCTACACCTTC. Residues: CASSLGRGGYTF.

CDR3 sequence: CASSFRDSLPHEQYF. As DNA, the CDR3 is TGTGCCAGCAGCTTCCGGGACAGCCTCCCCCACGAGCAGTACTTC. This chain joins TRBV7-2 and TRBJ2-7; the match to TRBD1 covers 7 bases. Germline values: CDR1 SGHTA, CDR2 FQGNSA. The CDR3 contains 15 residues. Germline trimming cut 3 bases from V and 5 bases from J; bases unmatched to any gene: 10.

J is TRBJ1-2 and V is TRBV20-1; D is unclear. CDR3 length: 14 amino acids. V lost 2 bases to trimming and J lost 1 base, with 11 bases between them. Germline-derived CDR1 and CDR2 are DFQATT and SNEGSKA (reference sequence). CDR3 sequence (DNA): TGCAGTGCTAGAAGGGAGGGCCTTAACTATGGCTACACCTTC. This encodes CSARREGLNYGYTF.

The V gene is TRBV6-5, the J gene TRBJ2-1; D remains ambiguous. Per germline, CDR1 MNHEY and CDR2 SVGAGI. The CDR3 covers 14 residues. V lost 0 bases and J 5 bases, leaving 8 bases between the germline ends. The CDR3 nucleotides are TGTGCCAGCAGTTACTCGATTTCAAACAATGAGCAGTTCTTC. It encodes CASSYSISNNEQFF.

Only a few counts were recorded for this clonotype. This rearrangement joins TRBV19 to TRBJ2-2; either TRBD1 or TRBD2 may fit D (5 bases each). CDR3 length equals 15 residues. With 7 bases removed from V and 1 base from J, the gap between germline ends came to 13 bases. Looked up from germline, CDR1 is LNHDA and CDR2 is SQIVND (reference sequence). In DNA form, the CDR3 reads TGTGCCAGTATTGAGGGGACCCTGAACACCGGGGAGCTGTTTTTT. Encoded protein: CASIEGTLNTGELFF.

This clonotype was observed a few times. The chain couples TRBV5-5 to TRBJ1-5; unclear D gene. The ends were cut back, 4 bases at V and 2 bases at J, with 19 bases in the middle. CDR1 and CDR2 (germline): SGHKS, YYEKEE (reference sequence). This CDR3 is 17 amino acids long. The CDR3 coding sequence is TGTGCCAGCAGCCCTAGGGTAGGAATTATTGGCAATCAGCCCCAGCATTTT. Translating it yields CASSPRVGIIGNQPQHF.

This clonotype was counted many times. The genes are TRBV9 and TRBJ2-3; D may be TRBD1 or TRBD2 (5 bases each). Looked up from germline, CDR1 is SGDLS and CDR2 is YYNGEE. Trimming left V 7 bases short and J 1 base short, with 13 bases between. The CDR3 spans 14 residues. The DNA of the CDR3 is TGTGCCAGCCGCCCGGGGCCACGCACAGATACGCAGTATTTT. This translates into CASRPGPRTDTQYF.

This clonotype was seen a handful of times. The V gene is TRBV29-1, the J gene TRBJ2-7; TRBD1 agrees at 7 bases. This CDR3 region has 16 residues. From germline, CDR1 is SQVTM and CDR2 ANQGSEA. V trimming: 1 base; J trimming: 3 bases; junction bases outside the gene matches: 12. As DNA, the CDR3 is TGCAGCGTTGAAGTACGAGGGACAGAGCATCTCTACGAGCAGTACTTC. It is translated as CSVEVRGTEHLYEQYF.

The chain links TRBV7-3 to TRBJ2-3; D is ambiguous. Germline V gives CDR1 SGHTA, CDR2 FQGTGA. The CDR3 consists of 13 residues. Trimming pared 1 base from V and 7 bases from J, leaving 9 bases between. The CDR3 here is CASSLIGVNTQYF. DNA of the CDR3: TGTGCCAGCAGCTTAATTGGCGTAAATACGCAGTATTTT.

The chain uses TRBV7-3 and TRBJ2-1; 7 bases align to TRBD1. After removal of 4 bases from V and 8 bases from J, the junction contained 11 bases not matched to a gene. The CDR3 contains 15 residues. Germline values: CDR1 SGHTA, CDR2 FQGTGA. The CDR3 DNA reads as TGTGCCAGCAGCTCGACAGGGTTGATCCCCCATGAGCAGTTCTTC. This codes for CASSSTGLIPHEQFF.

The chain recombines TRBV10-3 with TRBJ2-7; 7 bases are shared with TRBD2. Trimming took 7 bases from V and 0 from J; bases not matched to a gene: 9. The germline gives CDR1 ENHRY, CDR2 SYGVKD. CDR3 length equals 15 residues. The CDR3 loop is CAITSAGSHSYEQYF. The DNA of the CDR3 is TGTGCCATCACCTCAGCGGGATCGCACTCCTACGAGCAGTACTTC.

CDR3 sequence: CASSSQGQGIGEQYF. DNA of the CDR3: TGTGCCAGCAGCTCCCAAGGACAGGGGATTGGCGAGCAGTACTTC. This sequence joins TRBV12-3 or TRBV12-4 and TRBJ2-7, with 9 positions matching TRBD1. The CDR3 extends over 15 amino acids. The ends lost 6 bases at V and 6 bases at J; junction bases unmatched: 12.

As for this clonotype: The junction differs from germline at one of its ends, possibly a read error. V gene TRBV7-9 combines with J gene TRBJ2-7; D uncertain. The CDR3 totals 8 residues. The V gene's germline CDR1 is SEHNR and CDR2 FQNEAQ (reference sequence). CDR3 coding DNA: TGTGCCAGCAGCTTAGAAGACTTC. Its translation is CASSLEDF.

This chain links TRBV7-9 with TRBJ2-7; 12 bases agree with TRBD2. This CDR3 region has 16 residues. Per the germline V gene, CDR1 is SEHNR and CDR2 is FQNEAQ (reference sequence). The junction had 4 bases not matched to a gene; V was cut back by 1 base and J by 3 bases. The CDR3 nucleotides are TGTGCCAGCAGCTTAGTTCTAGCGGGAGGGCTCTACGAGCAGTACTTC. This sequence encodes CASSLVLAGGLYEQYF.

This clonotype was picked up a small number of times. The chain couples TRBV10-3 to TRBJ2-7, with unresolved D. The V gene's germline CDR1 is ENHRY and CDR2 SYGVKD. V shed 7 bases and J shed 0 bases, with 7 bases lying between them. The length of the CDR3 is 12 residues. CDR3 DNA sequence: TGTGCCATCAAGGACGCCTCCTACGAGCAGTACTTC. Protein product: CAIKDASYEQYF.

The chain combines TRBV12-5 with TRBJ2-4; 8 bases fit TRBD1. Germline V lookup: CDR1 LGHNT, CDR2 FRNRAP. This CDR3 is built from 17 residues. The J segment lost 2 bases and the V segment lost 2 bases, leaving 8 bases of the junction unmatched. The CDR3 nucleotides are TGTGCTAGTGGTTTGTCCCGGGACAGGACGACCAAAAACATTCAGTACTTC. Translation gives CASGLSRDRTTKNIQYF.

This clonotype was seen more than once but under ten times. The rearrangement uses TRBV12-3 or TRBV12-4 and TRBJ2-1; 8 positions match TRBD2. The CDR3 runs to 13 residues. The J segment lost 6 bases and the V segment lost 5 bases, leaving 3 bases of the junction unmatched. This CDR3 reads CASSGLAFNEQFF. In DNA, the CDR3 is TGTGCCAGCAGTGGACTAGCCTTCAATGAGCAGTTCTTC.

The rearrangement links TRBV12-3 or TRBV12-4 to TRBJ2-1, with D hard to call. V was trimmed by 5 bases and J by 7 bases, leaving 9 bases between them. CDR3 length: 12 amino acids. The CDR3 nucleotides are TGTGCCAGCAGTCCGCAGCAGAATGAGCAGTTCTTC. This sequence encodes CASSPQQNEQFF.

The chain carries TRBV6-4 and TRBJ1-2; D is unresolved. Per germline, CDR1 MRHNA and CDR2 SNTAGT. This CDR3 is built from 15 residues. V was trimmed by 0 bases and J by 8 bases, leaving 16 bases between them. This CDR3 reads CASSDSSKPKKGYTF. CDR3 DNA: TGTGCCAGCAGTGACTCGAGCAAACCTAAGAAGGGCTACACCTTC.

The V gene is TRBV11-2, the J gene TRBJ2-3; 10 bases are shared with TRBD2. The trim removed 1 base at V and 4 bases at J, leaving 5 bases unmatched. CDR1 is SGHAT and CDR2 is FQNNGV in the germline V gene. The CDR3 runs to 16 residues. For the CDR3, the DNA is TGTGCCAGCAGCTTAGGGCCAGCGGGAGGGTCAGATACGCAGTATTTT. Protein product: CASSLGPAGGSDTQYF.

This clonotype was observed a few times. The CDR3 here is CASRSSGRQTQYF. The CDR3 nucleotides read TGTGCCAGCAGATCTAGCGGGAGGCAGACCCAGTACTTC. The rearrangement links TRBV27 to TRBJ2-5; the match to TRBD2 covers 11 bases. The trim removed 6 bases at V and 6 bases at J, leaving 3 bases unmatched. CDR1 and CDR2 from the germline V gene are MNHEY and SMNVEV (reference sequence). This CDR3 contains 13 residues.

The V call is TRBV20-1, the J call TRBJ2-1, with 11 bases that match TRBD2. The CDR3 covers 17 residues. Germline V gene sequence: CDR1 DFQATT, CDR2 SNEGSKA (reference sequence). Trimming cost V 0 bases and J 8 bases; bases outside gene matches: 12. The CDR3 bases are TGCAGTGCTAGAGATCAAAGACTAGCGGGACCTTTAGATGAGCAGTTCTTC. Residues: CSARDQRLAGPLDEQFF.